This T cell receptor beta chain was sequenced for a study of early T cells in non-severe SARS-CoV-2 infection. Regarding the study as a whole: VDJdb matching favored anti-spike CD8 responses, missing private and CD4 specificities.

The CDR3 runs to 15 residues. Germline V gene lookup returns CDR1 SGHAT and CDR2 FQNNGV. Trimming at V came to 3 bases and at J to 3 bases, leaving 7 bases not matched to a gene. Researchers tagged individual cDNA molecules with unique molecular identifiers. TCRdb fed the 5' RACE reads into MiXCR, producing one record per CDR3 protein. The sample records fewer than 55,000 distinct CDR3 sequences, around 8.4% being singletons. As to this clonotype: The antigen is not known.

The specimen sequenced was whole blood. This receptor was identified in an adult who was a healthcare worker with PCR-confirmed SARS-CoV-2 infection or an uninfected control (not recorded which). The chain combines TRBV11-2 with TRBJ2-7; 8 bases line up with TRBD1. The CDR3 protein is CASSFGGQVLYEQYF. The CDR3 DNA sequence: TGTGCCAGCAGCTTTGGGGGACAGGTTCTCTACGAGCAGTACTTC.